The sequence of this T cell receptor beta chain was determined in a study of cytomegalovirus exposure and HLA in healthy donors. The PCR had 60 Vbeta and 13 Jbeta primers. Sequenced by immunoSEQ multiplex PCR; TCRdb stores in-frame clones only, minus some. This table has some 100,000 clones, about 70% appearing once. All the people who gave samples were healthy bone marrow donors. This clone was seen once. Its matching antigen is unknown. Study-wide points: Some V segments could not be told apart, so they were left out, TRBV6-2 and TRBV6-3 among them. A few CMV-associated chains proved CMV antigen-specific in vitro.

The CDR3 runs 14 residues. CDR1 is GTSNPN and CDR2 is SVGIG in the germline V gene (reference sequence). The junction had 4 bases not matched to a gene; V was cut back by 0 bases and J by 4 bases. The receptor's source is a human donor in good health. The specimen sequenced was PBMCs. This chain uses TRBV30 with TRBJ2-7, with 9 nucleotides matching TRBD1. CDR3 region: CAWSVQGAEYEQYF. CDR3 sequence (DNA): TGTGCCTGGAGTGTACAGGGGGCGGAGTACGAGCAGTACTTC.